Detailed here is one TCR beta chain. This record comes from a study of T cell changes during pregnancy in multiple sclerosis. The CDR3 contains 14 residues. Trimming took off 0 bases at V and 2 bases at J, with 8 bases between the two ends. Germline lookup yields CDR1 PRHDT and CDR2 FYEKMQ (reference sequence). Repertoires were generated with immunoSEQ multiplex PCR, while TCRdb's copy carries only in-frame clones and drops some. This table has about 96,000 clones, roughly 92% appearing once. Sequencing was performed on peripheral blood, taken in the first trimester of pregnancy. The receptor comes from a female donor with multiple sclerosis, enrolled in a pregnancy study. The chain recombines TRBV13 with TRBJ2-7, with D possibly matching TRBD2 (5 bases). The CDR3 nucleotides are TGTGCCAGCAGCTTAGGGACGGGGACCTACGAGCAGTACTTC. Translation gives CASSLGTGTYEQYF.